The 21 T cell receptor beta chains presented below share a single source sample, sequenced in a study of blood T cells in healthy people across ages. The second PCR ran about 6 to 12 cycles with a sample-barcoded 5' primer and J-beta primers. TCRdb processed the 5' RACE reads anew with MiXCR; each CDR3 protein has one entry. The data hold over a million distinct CDR3 sequences, with about 25% observed a single time. The sample was also reused in another study, on T cells of mothers and their children.

The specimen sequenced was blood. The receptor source for this set is a girl aged 2 to 9 in good health.

This sequence joins TRBV27 and TRBJ2-7; D tentatively fits TRBD1 or TRBD2 (5 bases each). Per germline, CDR1 MNHEY and CDR2 SMNVEV (reference sequence). Trimming removed 7 bases at V and 0 bases at J, with 10 bases between. The CDR3 is made up of 13 amino acids. The CDR3 region is CASIGGSSYEQYF. In DNA form, the CDR3 reads TGTGCCAGCATTGGGGGAAGCTCCTACGAGCAGTACTTC.

This clonotype has only a few counts. Its ends do not fully match the called genes, so a read error is possible. The chain couples TRBV7-7 to TRBJ2-5, with TRBD1 identical over 7 bases. With the DNA end fitting TRBJ2-1 better, the J assignment may be wrong. From germline, CDR1 is SSHAT and CDR2 FNYEAQ (reference sequence). The CDR3 extends over 16 amino acids. CDR3 protein: CASSSIAGTVYNEQFF. CDR3 nucleotide sequence: TGTGCTAGCAGCTCAATAGCCGGGACAGTTTACAATGAGCAGTTCTTC.

Points on this clonotype: The CDR3 does not end in the conserved phenylalanine or tryptophan, so this is likely a read error. The chain recombines TRBV12-5 with TRBJ1-1, with TRBD1 as a possible D gene (5 bases). Germline V gene lookup returns CDR1 LGHNT and CDR2 FRNRAP. This CDR3 has 17 residues. Between the trimmed V and J ends, which lost 5 bases and 1 base, there was a span of 20 bases. CDR3 sequence reads: CASGGWGIEYPNTEAFL. In DNA form, the CDR3 reads TGTGCTAGTGGTGGGTGGGGGATTGAGTATCCGAACACTGAAGCTTTCCTT.

The chain employs TRBV4-2 and TRBJ1-6, with 7 bases lining up with TRBD1. Per germline, CDR1 LGHNA and CDR2 YNFKEQ. CDR3 size: 15 residues. V trimming: 0 bases; J trimming: 13 bases; junction bases outside the gene matches: 9. The CDR3 region has the DNA TGTGCCAGCAGCCAAGATCTTACAGGGGATAGGCCCCTCCACTTT. This gives the protein CASSQDLTGDRPLHF.

The genes are TRBV12-3 or TRBV12-4 and TRBJ2-5; 11 nucleotides align to TRBD2. CDR3 length: 16 residues. V shed 4 bases and J 0 bases; nucleotides not matched to a gene: 4. The CDR3 spells CASSSPSGGYQETQYF. CDR3 coding DNA: TGTGCCAGCAGTTCTCCTAGCGGGGGGTACCAAGAGACCCAGTACTTC.

This chain connects TRBV15 to TRBJ1-2; D gene unclear. Looked up from germline, CDR1 is LNHNV and CDR2 is YYDKDF (reference sequence). V was pared by 5 bases and J by 7 bases, with 8 bases between. There are 11 residues in the CDR3. CDR3 region: CATSLGCGYTF. The CDR3 bases are TGTGCCACCAGCTTGGGGTGTGGCTACACCTTC.

This clonotype was picked up a small number of times. V is TRBV12-3 or TRBV12-4 and J is TRBJ1-4, with 8 bases matching TRBD1. The CDR3 spans 15 residues. J lost 7 bases, V lost 3 bases, and 7 bases had no gene match. The CDR3 DNA sequence: TGTGCCAGCAGTTTTCTTCAGGGGGCGAGTGAAAAACTGTTTTTT. Its translation is CASSFLQGASEKLFF.

This clonotype was recorded once. The gene calls are TRBV28 and TRBJ2-7; TRBD1 is a possible D gene (7 bases). Germline V CDR1 and CDR2: MDHEN, SYDVKM. Trimming cost V 8 bases and J 2 bases, with 16 bases left between them. CDR3 length: 14 residues. CDR3 amino acids: CASRSGGRTYEQYF. For the CDR3, the DNA is TGTGCCAGCCGCTCAGGGGGGCGGACCTACGAGCAGTACTTC.

The chain has TRBV11-2 and TRBJ2-2; tentative D call: TRBD1 (5 bases). V lost 5 bases, J lost 6 bases, and 19 bases lay in between. The CDR3 is 16 residues long. Germline CDR1 is SGHAT and CDR2 is FQNNGV. The CDR3 DNA reads as TGTGCCAGCAGCCGTAGTGGGGCCGTGGGCGCCGGGGAGCTGTTTTTT. Translated, it gives CASSRSGAVGAGELFF.

This clonotype came up a few times. DNA for the CDR3: TGCAGTGCCCCGCCCGGGACACCGAGCACAGATACGCAGTATTTT. Residues: CSAPPGTPSTDTQYF. This chain links TRBV20-1 with TRBJ2-3; a weak D match, TRBD1 (6 bases). The CDR3 covers 15 residues. CDR1 is DFQATT and CDR2 is SNEGSKA in the germline V gene (reference sequence). The V end lost 6 bases, the J end lost 0 bases, and 16 bases lay between the germline ends.

This clonotype was counted between two and nine times. CDR3 amino acids: CASSPGGSNTDTQYF. CDR3 sequence (DNA): TGTGCCAGCAGCCCGGGGGGCTCCAACACAGATACGCAGTATTTT. This chain connects TRBV11-1 to TRBJ2-3, with D possibly TRBD2 on 7 matching bases. Trimming took off 5 bases at V and 2 bases at J, with 14 bases between the two ends. This CDR3 has 15 amino acids. Germline lookup yields CDR1 SGHAT and CDR2 FQDESV (reference sequence).

V gene TRBV9 combines with J gene TRBJ2-1, with D possibly being TRBD1 (5 bases). The germline V and J ends were trimmed by 0 bases and 6 bases, with 13 bases remaining between them. The CDR3 contains 15 residues. From germline, CDR1 is SGDLS and CDR2 YYNGEE. DNA of the CDR3: TGTGCCAGCAGCGTAGTAGGGGCCTCTTCCAATGAGCAGTTCTTC. Its protein is CASSVVGASSNEQFF.

This clonotype was seen only a few times. V and J are TRBV3-1 and TRBJ2-7; TRBD1 matches at 7 bases. V shed 0 bases and J 3 bases; nucleotides not matched to a gene: 8. This CDR3 contains 16 residues. From germline, CDR1 is LGHDT and CDR2 YNNKEL (reference sequence). In DNA, the CDR3 is TGTGCCAGCAGCCAAGATGTTAGGACAGGCTTCTACGAGCAGTACTTC. Its protein product is CASSQDVRTGFYEQYF.

This clonotype was observed a few times. The J gene is TRBJ2-5, the V gene TRBV4-3, with 11 positions matching TRBD2. The last part of the DNA fits TRBJ2-7 better; the J call may be wrong. The CDR3 has 16 amino acids. Germline V gives CDR1 LGHNA, CDR2 YSLEER. The CDR3 bases are TGCGCCAGCAGCCAATATGGGACTAGCGGTTCCTACGAGCAGTACTTC. Translation gives CASSQYGTSGSYEQYF.

The rearrangement uses TRBV6-2 or TRBV6-3 and TRBJ2-3; TRBD2 aligns across 8 bases. V gave up 0 bases and J gave up 5 bases; unmatched junction bases: 13. The CDR3 has 18 amino acids. Per germline, CDR1 MNHEY and CDR2 SVGEGT. The CDR3 protein is CASSYSNIWRGEEDTQYF. The CDR3 DNA reads TGTGCCAGCAGTTACTCGAATATTTGGCGGGGGGAGGAAGATACGCAGTATTTT.

This clonotype was seen only a few times. This sequence joins TRBV29-1 and TRBJ2-5, with 8 bases identical to TRBD1. The end of the DNA is better explained by TRBJ2-7, so the J call may be wrong. The CDR3 length is 13 residues. Per the germline V gene, CDR1 is SQVTM and CDR2 is ANQGSEA. CDR3 loop: CSVADRVGYEQYF. The CDR3 DNA follows: TGCAGCGTTGCGGACAGGGTCGGCTACGAGCAGTACTTC.

To note about this clonotype: The junction shows a germline mismatch at one end, possibly a read error. This sequence joins TRBV20-1 and TRBJ1-5, with D perhaps TRBD1 (5 bases). Looked up from germline, CDR1 is DFQATT and CDR2 is SNEGSKA (reference sequence). This CDR3 contains 13 residues. The CDR3: CSARRGVDQPRHF. The CDR3, as DNA: TGCAGTGCTAGGAGAGGGGTGGATCAGCCCCGGCATTTT.

This clonotype was seen a few times. The chain employs TRBV24-1 and TRBJ2-1; D remains unclear. The V end lost 4 bases, the J end lost 8 bases, and 11 bases lay between the germline ends. The V gene's germline CDR1 is KGHDR and CDR2 SFDVKD. The CDR3 covers 13 residues. DNA of the CDR3: TGTGCCACCAGTGAGGCCACTACCTATGAGCAGTTCTTC. Translated, it gives CATSEATTYEQFF.

This clonotype was found many times. V is TRBV29-1 and J is TRBJ2-5, with TRBD2 identical over 8 bases. Trimming removed 7 bases from V and 5 bases from J; junction bases left unmatched: 0. The germline V gene encodes CDR1 SQVTM and CDR2 ANQGSEA. The length of the CDR3 is 10 residues. CDR3 amino acids: CSAGGETQYF. The CDR3 coding sequence is TGCAGCGCGGGGGGGGAGACCCAGTACTTC.

This chain connects TRBV7-9 to TRBJ1-2; D gene uncertain. Trimming removed 7 bases at V and 5 bases at J, with 5 bases between. The CDR3 extends over 10 amino acids. The germline gives CDR1 SEHNR, CDR2 FQNEAQ (reference sequence). The CDR3 DNA reads as TGTGCCAGCAAGCAGTATGGCTACACCTTC. This sequence encodes CASKQYGYTF.

This clonotype was detected a few times. This chain connects TRBV9 to TRBJ2-7; D is possibly TRBD2 (6 bases). This CDR3 comprises 15 residues. Germline V lookup: CDR1 SGDLS, CDR2 YYNGEE. V lost 8 bases and J lost 5, with 23 bases in between. The CDR3 loop is CASSFTSSGADEQYF. The CDR3 DNA is TGTGCCAGTAGTTTTACCAGTAGCGGCGCCGACGAGCAGTACTTC.